This is a list of T cell receptor beta chains from one sample in a study of graft-versus-host responses after intestinal transplantation. These receptors have no known antigen. Clones were read by immunoSEQ multiplex PCR, and TCRdb kept only the in-frame ones, dropping some. The data contain tens of thousands of clones, approximately 95% of them singletons. Specimen: unstimulated CD8+ T cells sorted from spleen or lymph node cells, collected before transplant. The source of these receptors is a human donor who was the organ donor for an intestinal transplant. Each CDR3 is given with its conserved first and last residue. D genes are given only for firm matches. A clone size is listed for some rows: how often the clone was seen (once, few, many), or a class if it is expanded.

TRBV9	.	TRBJ1-3	.	16	CASSELAGLTGNTIYF	TGTGCCAGCAGCGAGCTGGCAGGGCTGACGGGAAACACCATATATTTT
TRBV2	.	TRBJ1-4	.	15	CASKSSGTTNEKLFF	TGTGCCAGCAAATCTTCAGGGACAACTAATGAAAAACTGTTTTTT
TRBV12-5	.	TRBJ2-7	.	13	CASGAGQAYEQYF	TGTGCTAGTGGTGCAGGACAAGCCTACGAGCAGTACTTC
TRBV27	TRBD1	TRBJ2-7	.	14	CASSYHRGTYEQYF	TGTGCCAGCAGTTACCACAGGGGGACCTACGAGCAGTACTTC
TRBV2	.	TRBJ1-2	.	14	CASSEQRLNYGYTF	TGTGCCAGCAGTGAACAGCGCCTGAACTATGGCTACACCTTC
TRBV28	.	TRBJ1-2	.	12	CASSVNNYGYTF	TGTGCCAGCAGCGTAAATAACTATGGCTACACCTTC
TRBV27	.	TRBJ1-2	.	14	CASRLQGEGYGYTF	TGTGCCAGCAGACTACAGGGAGAGGGCTATGGCTACACCTTC
TRBV5-1	TRBD2	TRBJ2-7	.	16	CASSLTGTSGPYEQYF	TGCGCCAGCAGCCTAACCGGGACTAGTGGGCCCTACGAGCAGTACTTC
TRBV7-3	.	TRBJ1-4	.	18	CASSSGLNLMTANEKLFF	TGTGCCAGCAGCTCCGGCCTTAATCTGATGACAGCTAATGAAAAACTGTTTTTT
TRBV19	.	TRBJ1-6	.	11	CASSRGPPLHF	TGTGCCAGCTCCCGCGGACCACCCCTCCACTTT
TRBV4-1	TRBD1	TRBJ2-3	.	15	CASSQDGTGIQAQYF	TGCGCCAGCAGCCAAGATGGGACAGGGATTCAGGCGCAGTATTTT
TRBV5-1	.	TRBJ2-1	.	12	CASSLEFNEQFF	TGCGCCAGCAGCTTGGAGTTCAATGAGCAGTTCTTC
TRBV11-2	.	TRBJ2-3	once	15	CASRPGVGTTDTQYF	TGTGCCAGCAGACCAGGGGTGGGGACCACAGATACGCAGTATTTT
TRBV7-3	.	TRBJ1-1	.	15	CASSLEALGDSEAFF	TGTGCCAGCAGCTTAGAGGCGCTGGGGGATTCAGAAGCTTTCTTT
TRBV27	.	TRBJ1-2	.	12	CASSDRHYGYTF	TGTGCCAGCAGTGACCGACACTATGGCTACACCTTC
TRBV11-1	.	TRBJ2-7	.	15	CASSFQPGASHEQYF	TGTGCCAGCAGCTTCCAACCGGGGGCTTCGCACGAGCAGTACTTC
TRBV7-6	TRBD1	TRBJ1-1	once	13	CASSIGQGTEAFF	TGTGCCAGCAGCATAGGACAGGGCACTGAAGCTTTCTTT
TRBV27	TRBD1	TRBJ2-1	.	15	CASTLGAGGYNEQFF	TGTGCCAGCACCCTTGGGGCAGGGGGCTACAATGAGCAGTTCTTC
TRBV19	TRBD1	TRBJ1-2	.	16	CASRKDRGDALGGYTF	TGTGCCAGTCGAAAAGACAGGGGCGATGCCCTCGGTGGCTACACCTTC
TRBV27	.	TRBJ1-1	.	14	CASSLLGEPTEAFF	TGTGCCAGCAGTTTATTGGGGGAACCCACTGAAGCTTTCTTT
TRBV6-1	TRBD1	TRBJ1-1	.	16	CASSVQPGQGAGEAFF	TGTGCCAGCAGTGTCCAACCGGGACAGGGGGCGGGTGAAGCTTTCTTT
TRBV6-5	TRBD1	TRBJ2-3	.	13	CASRGTDTDTQYF	TGTGCCAGCAGGGGGACAGACACAGATACGCAGTATTTT
TRBV4-3	TRBD2	TRBJ2-7	.	19	CASSQEVLAGGSFSYEQYF	TGCGCCAGCAGCCAAGAGGTTCTAGCGGGGGGGTCCTTCTCCTACGAGCAGTACTTC
TRBV4-3	.	TRBJ1-2	.	15	CASSQATDYNYGYTF	TGCGCCAGCAGCCAAGCAACGGATTACAACTATGGCTACACCTTC
TRBV29-1	TRBD2	TRBJ2-5	.	17	CSVEWAASGGVQETQYF	TGCAGCGTTGAATGGGCGGCTAGCGGGGGGGTACAAGAGACCCAGTACTTC
TRBV5-6	TRBD1	TRBJ2-2	.	14	CASSLGTGAGELFF	TGTGCCAGCAGCTTGGGGACAGGGGCCGGGGAGCTGTTTTTT
TRBV30	.	TRBJ2-5	.	12	CAWSVGFGTQYF	TGTGCCTGGAGTGTTGGGTTTGGGACCCAGTACTTC
TRBV13	TRBD2	TRBJ2-6	.	19	CASSLARAGESSGANVLTF	TGTGCCAGCAGCTTAGCTCGAGCGGGGGAAAGCTCTGGGGCCAACGTCCTGACTTTC
TRBV30	TRBD1	TRBJ1-1	.	14	CAWSAGQGGTEAFF	TGTGCCTGGAGCGCGGGACAGGGTGGGACTGAAGCTTTCTTT
TRBV6-6	.	TRBJ1-1	.	13	CASILHGNTEAFF	TGTGCCAGCATCTTACATGGGAACACTGAAGCTTTCTTT
TRBV28	.	TRBJ1-2	once	12	CASSLREDGYTF	TGTGCCAGCAGTTTAAGGGAGGATGGCTACACCTTC
TRBV15	.	TRBJ1-5	.	12	CATGGGSQPQHF	TGTGCCACCGGGGGGGGCAGTCAGCCCCAGCATTTT
TRBV10-2	.	TRBJ2-7	.	16	CASSRVAGREFYEQYF	TGCGCCAGCAGTCGCGTAGCAGGCCGAGAATTCTACGAGCAGTACTTC
TRBV7-9	.	TRBJ1-6	.	11	CAGGFNSPLHF	TGTGCTGGCGGATTTAATTCACCCCTCCACTTT
TRBV19	TRBD1	TRBJ1-2	.	15	CASSIVTGGAPGYTF	TGTGCCAGTAGTATAGTGACAGGGGGCGCGCCCGGCTACACCTTC
TRBV7-9	TRBD2	TRBJ2-7	.	14	CASSPGLAGYEQYF	TGTGCCAGCAGCCCGGGACTAGCGGGCTACGAGCAGTACTTC
TRBV5-5	TRBD1	TRBJ2-5	.	15	CASSLGSRDRETQYF	TGTGCCAGCAGCTTGGGGTCCCGGGACAGAGAGACCCAGTACTTC
TRBV27	TRBD1	TRBJ1-2	few	15	CASSQTGTGFYGYTF	TGTGCCAGCAGCCAAACCGGGACAGGGTTCTATGGCTACACCTTC
TRBV30	.	TRBJ2-1	.	13	CAWSDDSATEQFF	TGTGCCTGGAGCGACGATTCAGCGACTGAGCAGTTCTTC
TRBV7-9	.	TRBJ2-5	.	14	CASSLRLGPETQYF	TGTGCCAGCAGCTTACGACTCGGCCCAGAGACCCAGTACTTC